Listed below are T cell receptor beta chains from one sample, sequenced in a study of blood T cell repertoires in COVID-19. This table comes from immunoSEQ multiplex PCR, and its TCRdb copy is limited to in-frame clones, with some not included. This sample yields over 200,000 clones, of which roughly 77% are seen a single time; 2.5% to 4% belongs to the top ten. The material sequenced was peripheral blood. The source is an elderly woman with acute or convalescent COVID-19. The CDR3 runs from the conserved cysteine through the conserved F or W. A D gene is named only where the DNA matches it firmly. Only some rows state a clone size, as once, few, many or a class for expanded clones.

V gene: TRBV5-1; D gene: TRBD2; clone size: .; J gene: TRBJ2-5; CDR3 protein: CASSLGRAGETQYF
V gene: TRBV4-1; D gene: TRBD2; clone size: .; J gene: TRBJ2-3; CDR3 protein: CASSRQSGLAELLGTDTQYF
V gene: TRBV7-2; D gene: TRBD2; clone size: .; J gene: TRBJ2-1; CDR3 protein: CASSPTSGRVNEQFF
V gene: TRBV9; D gene: TRBD1; clone size: .; J gene: TRBJ2-5; CDR3 protein: CASSVGGQQETQYF
V gene: TRBV6-2/TRBV6-3; D gene: TRBD2; clone size: few; J gene: TRBJ2-2; CDR3 protein: CASSYSTTTSGGTGELFF
V gene: TRBV10-3; D gene: TRBD2; clone size: once; J gene: TRBJ2-3; CDR3 protein: CAISLLSLAGVGTDTQYF
V gene: TRBV6-1; D gene: .; clone size: once; J gene: TRBJ1-2; CDR3 protein: CASSEAAGDAYGYTF
V gene: TRBV25-1; D gene: TRBD1; clone size: .; J gene: TRBJ2-3; CDR3 protein: CASSEGTGKLDTQYF
V gene: TRBV3-1/TRBV3-2; D gene: .; clone size: few; J gene: TRBJ1-3; CDR3 protein: CASSQGGVLSGNTIYF
V gene: TRBV5-4; D gene: TRBD2; clone size: few; J gene: TRBJ2-7; CDR3 protein: CASSLPGGAAYEQYF
V gene: TRBV15; D gene: .; clone size: .; J gene: TRBJ2-7; CDR3 protein: CATSRDREGYEQYF
V gene: TRBV23-1; D gene: .; clone size: many; J gene: TRBJ1-1; CDR3 protein: CASSHSGVEAFF
V gene: TRBV7-9; D gene: .; clone size: few; J gene: TRBJ1-4; CDR3 protein: CASSFNTGRNEKLFF
V gene: TRBV5-6; D gene: .; clone size: .; J gene: TRBJ1-2; CDR3 protein: CASRRNRDGYTF
V gene: TRBV6-5; D gene: TRBD1; clone size: .; J gene: TRBJ2-7; CDR3 protein: CASSRDREGYEQYF
V gene: TRBV30; D gene: TRBD2; clone size: .; J gene: TRBJ2-1; CDR3 protein: CAWSIGPGLAGGEQFF
V gene: TRBV2; D gene: .; clone size: .; J gene: TRBJ1-4; CDR3 protein: CASSEGQRTMFF
V gene: TRBV30; D gene: .; clone size: .; J gene: TRBJ2-3; CDR3 protein: CAWSPAWGERKTDTQYF
V gene: TRBV3-1/TRBV3-2; D gene: .; clone size: .; J gene: TRBJ2-1; CDR3 protein: CASSQPTGLRGPNEQFF
V gene: TRBV7-2; D gene: TRBD2; clone size: few; J gene: TRBJ2-1; CDR3 protein: CASSLQRGAGYEQFF
V gene: TRBV4-1; D gene: .; clone size: .; J gene: TRBJ1-2; CDR3 protein: CASSAVNYGYTF
V gene: TRBV10-3; D gene: .; clone size: .; J gene: TRBJ2-2; CDR3 protein: CAISDRGGAAGELFF
V gene: TRBV5-1; D gene: .; clone size: .; J gene: TRBJ2-2; CDR3 protein: CASSLASGLQFFGELFF
V gene: TRBV4-2; D gene: .; clone size: .; J gene: TRBJ1-2; CDR3 protein: CASSLGVGGYTF
V gene: TRBV5-5; D gene: .; clone size: .; J gene: TRBJ1-4; CDR3 protein: CASSLGAGTTNEKLFF
V gene: TRBV5-4; D gene: TRBD2; clone size: .; J gene: TRBJ2-3; CDR3 protein: CASSVALREGQDTQYF
V gene: TRBV19; D gene: TRBD1; clone size: few; J gene: TRBJ1-5; CDR3 protein: CASSGGTGRYRQPQHF
V gene: TRBV5-6; D gene: .; clone size: .; J gene: TRBJ1-4; CDR3 protein: CASSWYAPNGDEKLFF
V gene: TRBV6-5; D gene: .; clone size: once; J gene: TRBJ2-1; CDR3 protein: CASSYRTADNEQFF
V gene: TRBV6-5; D gene: TRBD1; clone size: few; J gene: TRBJ2-7; CDR3 protein: CASSRDRGYEQYF
V gene: TRBV5-6; D gene: TRBD1; clone size: few; J gene: TRBJ1-3; CDR3 protein: CASSLGGTDSGNTIYF
V gene: TRBV12-3/TRBV12-4; D gene: .; clone size: .; J gene: TRBJ2-1; CDR3 protein: CASSLRRGNEQFF
V gene: TRBV18; D gene: .; clone size: .; J gene: TRBJ1-5; CDR3 protein: CASSPGQNSNQPQHF
V gene: TRBV12-5; D gene: TRBD1; clone size: .; J gene: TRBJ1-1; CDR3 protein: CASGTETGNSEAFF
V gene: TRBV6-5; D gene: .; clone size: .; J gene: TRBJ2-7; CDR3 protein: CASRSPASEQYF
V gene: TRBV7-9; D gene: .; clone size: many; J gene: TRBJ2-1; CDR3 protein: CASSQGTTYYNEQFF
V gene: TRBV9; D gene: TRBD2; clone size: few; J gene: TRBJ2-2; CDR3 protein: CASSVVAGDTGELFF
V gene: TRBV6-4; D gene: TRBD1; clone size: .; J gene: TRBJ1-1; CDR3 protein: CASSPMEGGFTTEAFF
V gene: TRBV19; D gene: TRBD1; clone size: .; J gene: TRBJ1-1; CDR3 protein: CASSLGQGQRAFF
V gene: TRBV12-3/TRBV12-4; D gene: .; clone size: .; J gene: TRBJ1-1; CDR3 protein: CASQRSANTEAFF
V gene: TRBV27; D gene: .; clone size: .; J gene: TRBJ2-7; CDR3 protein: CASSPVGGRMTYEQYF
V gene: TRBV9; D gene: TRBD2; clone size: .; J gene: TRBJ2-1; CDR3 protein: CASSVSQRAGQTYNEQFF
V gene: TRBV6-5; D gene: TRBD1; clone size: .; J gene: TRBJ1-2; CDR3 protein: CASSPDRVDYGYTF
V gene: TRBV27; D gene: TRBD1; clone size: .; J gene: TRBJ2-6; CDR3 protein: CASSPGGAGANVLTF
V gene: TRBV5-1; D gene: TRBD1; clone size: .; J gene: TRBJ1-2; CDR3 protein: CASSLATMTGEDGYTF
V gene: TRBV15; D gene: .; clone size: .; J gene: TRBJ2-3; CDR3 protein: CATSRDLYTQYF
V gene: TRBV5-1; D gene: TRBD1; clone size: .; J gene: TRBJ1-1; CDR3 protein: CASSWSGGLGTEAFF
V gene: TRBV3-1/TRBV3-2; D gene: .; clone size: .; J gene: TRBJ1-5; CDR3 protein: CTSSQERFQPQHF
V gene: TRBV7-9; D gene: TRBD1; clone size: once; J gene: TRBJ2-5; CDR3 protein: CASSLAGGAETQYF
V gene: TRBV9; D gene: TRBD1; clone size: .; J gene: TRBJ1-1; CDR3 protein: CASSVGTGGMNTEAFF
V gene: TRBV3-1/TRBV3-2; D gene: TRBD1; clone size: once; J gene: TRBJ1-2; CDR3 protein: CASSEGGDRGGYTF
V gene: TRBV7-8; D gene: TRBD2; clone size: .; J gene: TRBJ2-7; CDR3 protein: CASSFAGEGTYEQYF
V gene: TRBV10-1; D gene: TRBD1; clone size: .; J gene: TRBJ2-2; CDR3 protein: CASSEWGQGDTGELFF
V gene: TRBV29-1; D gene: TRBD1; clone size: .; J gene: TRBJ1-1; CDR3 protein: CSVDRGGANTEAFF
V gene: TRBV6-5; D gene: .; clone size: .; J gene: TRBJ1-5; CDR3 protein: CASSWVYGDNQPQHF
V gene: TRBV6-5; D gene: TRBD1; clone size: .; J gene: TRBJ2-1; CDR3 protein: CAIGQGRIYNEQFF
V gene: TRBV7-6; D gene: .; clone size: .; J gene: TRBJ2-7; CDR3 protein: CASSTTGTYEQYF